These 3 T cell receptor beta chains were sequenced from one sample in a study of molecular identifiers for immune sequencing clone quantification. TCRdb reprocessed the PCR reads with MiXCR, giving one entry per CDR3 protein. Seen here are some 320,000 distinct CDR3 sequences, roughly a quarter observed once, and the top ten hold roughly 0.7%. The sample consisted of naive CD8+ T cells from blood, with Jurkat cell RNA spiked in. Regarding subset: FACS-sorted CD8+CD4-CCR7+CD45RA+ naive T cells. The receptor set was obtained from a human donor in good health. Some libraries in this study had Jurkat cell RNA spiked in.

For this clonotype: A much larger clone lies a single base off, so this may be a read error. The CDR3 does not end in the conserved phenylalanine or tryptophan, so this is likely a read error. V and J are TRBV5-3 and TRBJ2-7; TRBD1 might be the D (5 bases). TRBV5-3 has ORF status, its function being uncertain. This CDR3 is 13 amino acids long. DNA of the CDR3: TGTGCCAGCAGCTTGCCAGGGAACTACGAGCAGTACTCC. Protein product: CASSLPGNYEQYS.

At least ten counts were recorded for this clonotype. V gene TRBV2 combines with J gene TRBJ2-1, with 10 bases aligning to TRBD1. V shed 8 bases, J shed 7 bases, and the junction held 11 bases outside the gene matches. The CDR3 loop spans 15 amino acids. Germline values: CDR1 SNHLY, CDR2 FYNNEI. Here the CDR3 DNA reads TGTGCCAGCCGCCACCGGGACAGGGGCCAAAATGAGCAGTTCTTC. This sequence encodes CASRHRDRGQNEQFF.

This clonotype showed up just a few times. The chain is built from TRBV7-8 and TRBJ2-7; TRBD2 aligns across 8 bases. The CDR3 is 14 amino acids. Per the germline V gene, CDR1 is SGHVS and CDR2 is FQNEAQ. V shed 5 bases, J shed 2 bases, and the junction held 5 bases outside the gene matches. CDR3 sequence: CASSARGGTYEQYF. In DNA form, the CDR3 reads TGTGCCAGCAGCGCACGGGGGGGTACCTACGAGCAGTACTTC.